A selection of T cell receptor beta chains follows, all from one sample in a study of tumor-infiltrating lymphocytes in primary liver carcinoma. TCRdb fed the multiplex PCR reads into MiXCR, producing one record per CDR3 protein. The sample lists some 100,000 distinct CDR3 sequences, about 67% occurring once. The sequenced sample was liver tumor tissue from sampling region 2. These receptors were taken from a woman aged 55-70 years with primary liver carcinoma and hepatitis B virus infection. The CDR3 runs from the conserved cysteine through the conserved F or W. The order of the fields is V gene, clone size, J gene, D gene, CDR3 protein, CDR3 DNA. The D gene is left open where the match is weak. Part of the rows lack a size; the others show once, few, many or a class for expanded clones.

V: TRBV11-1
size: .
J: TRBJ1-1
D: .
CDR3: CASSLKSLNTEAFF
DNA: TGTGCCAGCAGCCTAAAGTCTCTGAACACTGAAGCTTTCTTC

V: TRBV12-3/TRBV12-4
size: .
J: TRBJ2-3
D: .
CDR3: CTSSSSSVTDTQYF
DNA: TGTACCAGCAGCTCGTCTAGCGTCACAGATACACAGTATTTT

V: TRBV9
size: .
J: TRBJ2-7
D: TRBD2
CDR3: CASSLRTSGYEQYF
DNA: TGTGCCAGCAGCCTAAGGACTAGCGGCTACGAGCAGTACTTC

V: TRBV5-1
size: many
J: TRBJ2-3
D: .
CDR3: CASSSRPGKDTQYF
DNA: TGCGCCAGCAGCTCCCGACCGGGGAAAGATACGCAGTATTTT

V: TRBV2
size: .
J: TRBJ1-5
D: TRBD1
CDR3: CATSPGQGKNQPQHF
DNA: TGTGCCACCAGCCCCGGACAGGGGAAAAATCAGCCCCAGCATTTT

V: TRBV6-1
size: .
J: TRBJ1-5
D: .
CDR3: CAGAKVENQPQHF
DNA: TGTGCCGGCGCGAAGGTGGAGAATCAACCCCAGCATTTT

V: TRBV5-4
size: many
J: TRBJ2-1
D: .
CDR3: CADSPDSKAPIGF
DNA: TGTGCCGACAGCCCCGACAGTAAAGCCCCGATTGGGTTC

V: TRBV5-1
size: many
J: TRBJ2-1
D: .
CDR3: CASGTDNNEQFF
DNA: TGCGCCAGCGGGACGGACAACAATGAGCAGTTCTTC

V: TRBV6-6
size: .
J: TRBJ1-1
D: .
CDR3: CASSVQGLTEAFF
DNA: TGTGCCAGCAGCGTACAGGGACTAACTGAAGCTTTCTTT

V: TRBV28
size: .
J: TRBJ1-5
D: .
CDR3: CAGRTAGARVSHPQHF
DNA: TGTGCCGGCAGAACTGCCGGGGCACGAGTATCTCATCCCCAGCATTTT

V: TRBV4-1
size: once
J: TRBJ1-4
D: .
CDR3: CVSSQEDGVGEKLFF
DNA: TGCGTCAGCAGCCAAGAGGACGGGGTAGGCGAAAAACTGTTTTTT

V: TRBV11-2
size: .
J: TRBJ2-5
D: .
CDR3: CASSSDIGDREHF
DNA: TGTGCCAGCAGCTCAGATATCGGGGACCGCGAGCACTTC

V: TRBV25-1
size: .
J: TRBJ2-7
D: .
CDR3: CASSEGWSSISTSYEQYF
DNA: TGTGCCAGCAGTGAAGGATGGTCCTCCATAAGCACTTCCTACGAGCAGTACTTC

V: TRBV6-1
size: many
J: TRBJ2-3
D: TRBD2
CDR3: CASRSSGITDTQYF
DNA: TGTGCCAGCAGGAGTAGCGGGATCACAGATACGCAGTATTTT

V: TRBV28
size: .
J: TRBJ2-1
D: .
CDR3: CASSRLIRGERYNEQFF
DNA: TGTGCCAGCAGTCGACTAATTAGGGGGGAAAGGTACAATGAGCAGTTCTTC

V: TRBV12-3/TRBV12-4
size: .
J: TRBJ2-1
D: .
CDR3: CASSRQHEWFF
DNA: TGTGCCAGCAGTCGACAGCATGAGTGGTTCTTC

V: TRBV6-6
size: .
J: TRBJ2-3
D: .
CDR3: CARQRQSTDTQYF
DNA: TGTGCCAGACAGAGACAGTCCACAGATACGCAATATTTT

V: TRBV5-6
size: many
J: TRBJ1-2
D: TRBD1
CDR3: CASSLGDRDLFGYTF
DNA: TGTGCCAGCAGCTTAGGGGACAGGGATCTCTTCGGCTACACCTTC

V: TRBV11-2
size: .
J: TRBJ1-5
D: .
CDR3: CDNSLEAQGKGPKHF
DNA: TGTGACAACAGCTTAGAAGCCCAGGGGAAAGGGCCCAAGCATTTT

V: TRBV13
size: .
J: TRBJ2-7
D: TRBD2
CDR3: CDSNSDGTSGSPEQYF
DNA: TGTGACAGCAACTCAGACGGGACTAGCGGGAGTCCCGAGCAGTACTTC

V: TRBV5-1
size: .
J: TRBJ2-1
D: TRBD2
CDR3: CASSPQTSSGSYDEQFF
DNA: TGCGCCAGCAGCCCCCAAACTTCTAGCGGGTCCTACGATGAGCAGTTCTTC

V: TRBV29-1
size: .
J: TRBJ2-3
D: TRBD1
CDR3: CSAPGTGLADTQYF
DNA: TGCAGTGCTCCGGGGACAGGGCTGGCAGATACGCAGTATTTT

V: TRBV7-9
size: .
J: TRBJ2-5
D: TRBD2
CDR3: CVSRKLAGGDKTQYF
DNA: TGTGTCAGCAGAAAACTAGCGGGAGGAGATAAGACCCAGTACTTC

V: TRBV12-3/TRBV12-4
size: many
J: TRBJ1-5
D: TRBD1
CDR3: CASTIGGIGQPQHF
DNA: TGTGCCAGCACAATAGGGGGCATCGGTCAGCCCCAGCATTTT